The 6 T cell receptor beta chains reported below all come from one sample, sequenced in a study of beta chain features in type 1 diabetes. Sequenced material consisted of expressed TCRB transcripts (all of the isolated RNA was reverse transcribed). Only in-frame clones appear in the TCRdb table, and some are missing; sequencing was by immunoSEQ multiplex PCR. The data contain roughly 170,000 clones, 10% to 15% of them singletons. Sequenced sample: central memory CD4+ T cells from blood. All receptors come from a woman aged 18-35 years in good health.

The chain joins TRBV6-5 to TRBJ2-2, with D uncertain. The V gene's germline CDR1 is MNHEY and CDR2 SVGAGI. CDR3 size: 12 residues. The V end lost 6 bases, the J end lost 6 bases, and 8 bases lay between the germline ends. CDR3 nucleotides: TGTGCCAGCAGCCATCTACCCGGGGAGCTGTTTTTT. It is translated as CASSHLPGELFF.

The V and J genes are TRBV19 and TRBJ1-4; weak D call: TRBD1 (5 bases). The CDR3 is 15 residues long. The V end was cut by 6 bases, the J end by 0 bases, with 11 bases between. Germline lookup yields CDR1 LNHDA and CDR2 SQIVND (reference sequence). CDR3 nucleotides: TGTGCCAGTAGATCGACAGTAGCAACTAATGAAAAACTGTTTTTT. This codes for CASRSTVATNEKLFF.

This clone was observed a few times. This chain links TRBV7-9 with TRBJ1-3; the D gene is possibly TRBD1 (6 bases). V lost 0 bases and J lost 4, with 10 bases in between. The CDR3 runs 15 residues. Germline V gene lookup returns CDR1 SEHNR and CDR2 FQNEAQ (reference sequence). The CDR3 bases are TGTGCCAGCAGCTTAGCATCCGGGACAGGAAACACCATATATTTT. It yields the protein CASSLASGTGNTIYF.

The CDR3 loop reads CASSPLVSGETQYF. CDR3 nucleotide sequence: TGTGCCAGCAGTCCACTTGTTAGCGGAGAGACCCAGTACTTC. The chain links TRBV27 to TRBJ2-5; maybe TRBD2 (6 bases). V lost 5 bases and J 4 bases, leaving 14 bases between the germline ends. The CDR3 length is 14 residues. Germline V CDR1 and CDR2: MNHEY, SMNVEV (reference sequence).

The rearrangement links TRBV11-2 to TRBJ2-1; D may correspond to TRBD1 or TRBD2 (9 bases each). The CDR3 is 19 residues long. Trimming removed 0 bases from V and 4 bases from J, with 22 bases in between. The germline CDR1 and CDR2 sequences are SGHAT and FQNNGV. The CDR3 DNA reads TGTGCCAGCAGCTTAGACGGGACAGGGTTGACTAGCGGTTACAATGAGCAGTTCTTC. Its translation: CASSLDGTGLTSGYNEQFF.

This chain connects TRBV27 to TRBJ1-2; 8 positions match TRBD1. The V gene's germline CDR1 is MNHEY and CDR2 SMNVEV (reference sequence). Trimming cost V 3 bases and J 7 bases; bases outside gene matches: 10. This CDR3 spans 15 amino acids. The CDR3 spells CASSFGGTGRGGYTF. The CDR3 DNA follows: TGTGCCAGCAGTTTTGGAGGGACAGGTAGAGGTGGCTACACCTTC.